This T cell receptor (beta chain) is drawn from a study of blood T cell repertoires in COVID-19 (dated by TCRdb to about 2020). The study in broad terms: Samples covering the acute and convalescent phases of COVID-19 were provided by collaborators in the United States, Italy and Spain. Sample metadata almost always included a de-identified subject ID, COVID-19 status, age in years and sex. The samples were drawn from the first 160 participants of the ongoing ImmuneRACE study and from 1,254 subjects provided by 6 global collaborators. The repertoires were released in a freely available public database meant as a resource for research on the immune response to SARS-CoV-2. Deeply sampled blood TCRbeta repertoires from subjects exposed to, actively infected with, or recovered from COVID-19 were included in the dataset. Where available, HLA class I and class II types were taken from metadata supplied by the sample provider and were not determined by assay-based typing. The material from the prospective study consisted of cDNA or gDNA derived from T cells, B-cell-depleted T cells, or PBMCs.

In Seattle, one collaborating source enrolled patients while the infection was active and tracked those patients longitudinally over the course of disease. The collaborating institutions used their own protocols to collect whole blood in K2EDTA tubes. For TCRbeta analysis, collaborators shipped samples in one of three forms: frozen whole blood, isolated PBMCs, or DNA extracted from either of those sample types. A remark on this clone: Its antigen specificity is not known. The input lacks base qualities; no much larger clone sits a single base away.

Here is what the overall study found, with its caveats: The amount of clinical and demographic metadata varied by source and participant and was provided uncurated.

TCRbeta CDR3 regions were amplified from genomic DNA by means of the immunoSEQ Assay, a bias-controlled multiplex PCR. For the original study's pipeline: The number of nucleated cells in each sample was estimated from the amplification of reference gene primers within the assay. Sequence reads were collapsed and filtered to measure the absolute abundance of every unique TCRbeta CDR3 rearrangement. For each sample, productive Simpson clonality was calculated as the square root of Simpson's diversity index across productive rearrangements. Sourced from immuneACCESS, this table was stored by TCRdb with only in-frame sequences that have V and J called. A share of the clones is absent; for the studies checked, an unresolved V gene accounts for under half, and the remainder has no known explanation. Clone size and the V and J calls come from that table; the DNA yielded D and trimming. Counted in this sample were roughly 160,000 clones; around 90% of them appeared once. Around 0.6% of the sample rests with the top ten.

The germline V gene (reference sequence) provides CDR1 LGHDT and CDR2 YNNKEL. The CDR3 contains 15 residues, cysteine and phenylalanine counted. The retained sequence is limited to the CDR3, 45 bases, with the frame set at the first base. Trimming takes 4 bases off V and 4 bases off J; junction bases not matched to a gene: 4. The chain joins TRBV3-1 (or the pseudogene TRBV3-2) to TRBJ1-4, with 9 junctional bases fitting TRBD1. The sample consisted of peripheral blood. This TCR derives from a man aged 55-75 years with COVID-19, enrolled during active disease. At the DNA level, the sequence is TGTGCCAGCAGCCCGGGACAGGGAGGTAATGAAAAACTGTTTTTT. The resulting protein is CASSPGQGGNEKLFF.